This passage covers 21 T cell receptor beta chains from one sample sequenced in a study of long-term antiretroviral therapy in people with HIV. At survey level, the immunoSEQ assay was run in its v3.0 version. Data came from immunoSEQ multiplex PCR; TCRdb stores just in-frame clones and leaves some out. The table shows approximately 23,000 clones, with 81% occurring only once. Sequences were derived from unsorted PBMCs, sampled 1.5 years after starting antiretroviral therapy. The receptors were gathered from a man younger than 45 with HIV.

This clone was seen a few times. V and J are TRBV5-4 and TRBJ2-7; 8 bases line up with TRBD1. This CDR3 spans 15 amino acids. Germline V gene lookup returns CDR1 SGHNT and CDR2 YYREEE (reference sequence). Trimming cost V 0 bases and J 2 bases; bases outside gene matches: 4. CDR3 sequence: CASSLDRGVAYEQYF. As DNA, the CDR3 is TGTGCCAGCAGCTTGGACAGGGGGGTCGCCTACGAGCAGTACTTC.

The chain is built from TRBV7-9 and TRBJ2-3, with D possibly being TRBD1 (6 bases). The V end lost 5 bases, the J end lost 2 bases, and 11 bases lay between the germline ends. Germline V lookup: CDR1 SEHNR, CDR2 FQNEAQ (reference sequence). The CDR3 covers 14 residues. The DNA for the CDR3 is TGTGCCAGCAGCCCGGGACATCACACAGATACGCAGTATTTT. Its protein product is CASSPGHHTDTQYF. The variable domain in full, completed from reference TRBV7-9 and TRBJ2-3, reads DTGVSQNPRHKITKRGQNVTFRCDPISEHNRLYWYRQTLGQGPEFLTYFQNEAQLEKSRLLSDRFSAERPKGSFSTLEIQRTEQGDSAMYLCASSPGHHTDTQYFGPGTRLTVL.

The chain uses TRBV5-1 and TRBJ1-2, with D perhaps TRBD1 (5 bases). V lost 1 base to trimming and J lost 8 bases, with 12 bases between them. CDR1 is SGHRS, CDR2 YFSETQ, per germline. CDR3 length equals 13 residues. DNA for the CDR3: TGCGCCAGCAGCTTGACCGCCCAGGGAGGCTACACCTTC. As protein: CASSLTAQGGYTF.

The rearrangement links TRBV30 to TRBJ2-1; 8 bases agree with TRBD1. CDR3 length: 13 amino acids. The germline CDR1 and CDR2 sequences are GTSNPN and SVGIG (reference sequence). V shed 6 bases and J 8 bases; nucleotides not matched to a gene: 9. CDR3 loop: CACSRGRVHEQFF. The CDR3 bases are TGTGCCTGTAGCAGGGGGCGAGTCCATGAGCAGTTCTTC.

The chain recombines TRBV4-3 with TRBJ1-1; D ambiguous. The CDR3 extends over 16 amino acids. From germline, CDR1 is LGHNA and CDR2 YSLEER. The V and J ends lost 1 base and 6 bases respectively, with 18 bases between them. CDR3 sequence reads: CASSQALRFQEAEAFF. CDR3 in DNA: TGCGCCAGCAGCCAAGCCCTCAGATTCCAGGAGGCTGAAGCTTTCTTT.

The J gene is TRBJ1-3, the V gene TRBV30, with D possibly matching TRBD1 (5 bases). CDR3 size: 14 residues. CDR1 and CDR2 (germline): GTSNPN, SVGIG (reference sequence). The V end was cut by 0 bases, the J end by 7 bases, with 13 bases between. The CDR3 is CAWSVGTTMNTIYF. CDR3 in DNA: TGTGCCTGGAGTGTAGGGACGACGATGAACACCATATATTTT.

This chain uses TRBV29-1 with TRBJ2-2, with D perhaps TRBD1 (5 bases). The CDR3 is 13 amino acids. The germline V and J ends were trimmed by 4 bases and 1 base, with 7 bases remaining between them. CDR1 is SQVTM, CDR2 ANQGSEA, per germline. In DNA form, the CDR3 reads TGCAGCGTTGGAGACAGGAACACCGGGGAGCTGTTTTTT. Translating gives CSVGDRNTGELFF.

The count of this clone is one. The rearrangement joins TRBV2 to TRBJ1-2, with D maybe TRBD1 (5 bases). This CDR3 contains 12 residues. Trimming left V 10 bases short and J 3 bases short, with 12 bases between. Per germline, CDR1 SNHLY and CDR2 FYNNEI. CDR3: CANQGEDYGYTF. The CDR3 DNA sequence: TGTGCCAACCAAGGGGAAGACTATGGCTACACCTTC.

The V and J genes are TRBV5-1 and TRBJ2-2; 8 positions match TRBD2. Germline CDR1 is SGHRS and CDR2 is YFSETQ. J gave up 4 bases and V 4 bases, and 9 bases lay outside the gene matches. The length of the CDR3 is 16 residues. CDR3 loop: CASSPQASGGTGELFF. Written as DNA, the CDR3 is TGCGCCAGCAGCCCCCAGGCCAGCGGGGGCACCGGGGAGCTGTTTTTT.

V usage is TRBV14 and J usage is TRBJ1-4, with 9 bases aligning to TRBD1. CDR1 SGHDN and CDR2 FVKESK come from the germline V gene. V was clipped by 3 bases and J by 5 bases; unmatched bases: 4. The CDR3 extends over 15 amino acids. The DNA of the CDR3 is TGTGCCAGCAGCCACTTAGGGACAGGGAATGAAAAACTGTTTTTT. Amino acids: CASSHLGTGNEKLFF.

The chain joins TRBV7-9 to TRBJ1-1; D not certain. The CDR3 is 13 residues long. The V end was cut by 1 base, the J end by 3 bases, with 6 bases between. Germline V gene sequence: CDR1 SEHNR, CDR2 FQNEAQ (reference sequence). CDR3 sequence: CASSLGTDTEAFF. The DNA for the CDR3 is TGTGCCAGCAGCTTAGGAACAGACACTGAAGCTTTCTTT.

The V gene is TRBV5-1, the J gene TRBJ1-2; weak D call: TRBD1 (6 bases). CDR3 length: 14 residues. From germline, CDR1 is SGHRS and CDR2 YFSETQ. Trimming removed 3 bases from V and 5 bases from J, with 14 bases in between. CDR3 nucleotide sequence: TGCGCCAGCAGCTCTATTCAGGGGTTATATGGCTACACCTTC. This translates into CASSSIQGLYGYTF.

The gene calls are TRBV5-1 and TRBJ2-2, with D possibly being TRBD2 (6 bases). The CDR3 sequence is 17 residues long. Germline CDR1 is SGHRS and CDR2 is YFSETQ. V gave up 3 bases and J gave up 4 bases, with 19 bases separating them. CDR3 amino acids: CASSYFNHQEGTGELFF. The CDR3 DNA follows: TGCGCCAGCAGCTATTTTAACCACCAGGAGGGCACCGGGGAGCTGTTTTTT.

DNA of the CDR3: TGTGCCAGTAGTAGTATCTCTGGGGCCAACGTCCTGACTTTC. Protein sequence: CASSSISGANVLTF. The rearrangement uses TRBV19 and TRBJ2-6; D unresolved. V lost 4 bases and J 0 bases, leaving 4 bases between the germline ends. CDR1 is LNHDA, CDR2 SQIVND, per germline (reference sequence). The CDR3 extends over 14 amino acids.

The CDR3 reads CASSPPSRNEQFF. For the CDR3, the DNA is TGCGCCAGCAGCCCGCCCTCCCGAAATGAGCAGTTCTTC. J is TRBJ2-1 and V is TRBV5-1; unclear D gene. Trimming shortened V by 4 bases and J by 7 bases, and 12 bases separated the two germline ends. Germline CDR1 reads SGHRS; CDR2 reads YFSETQ. The CDR3 runs 13 residues. Full variable domain (outside the CDR3, taken from reference TRBV5-1 and TRBJ2-1): KAGVTQTPRYLIKTRGQQVTLSCSPISGHRSVSWYQQTPGQGLQFLFEYFSETQRNKGNFPGRFSGRQFSNSRSEMNVSTLELGDSALYLCASSPPSRNEQFFGPGTRLTVL.

The rearrangement joins TRBV21-1 to TRBJ2-2; the tabulated D call, TRBD2, remains unverified against the DNA. TRBV21-1 is termed a pseudogene. The CDR3 is 12 residues long. The CDR3 bases are TGTGCCAGCAGCAAAGGAGCCGGGGAGCTGTTTTTT. Amino acid sequence: CASSKGAGELFF.

In its sample, this clone was seen once. The chain is built from TRBV9 and TRBJ2-3; 11 nucleotides match TRBD2. The length of the CDR3 is 15 residues. Germline trimming cut 3 bases from V and 6 bases from J; bases unmatched to any gene: 6. Germline V gene lookup returns CDR1 SGDLS and CDR2 YYNGEE. The CDR3 sequence: CASSGLAGPPDTQYF. CDR3 DNA: TGTGCCAGCAGCGGACTAGCGGGGCCTCCGGATACGCAGTATTTT.

The chain carries TRBV5-1 and TRBJ2-1, with 12 nucleotides matching TRBD2. The germline V gene has CDR1 SGHRS and CDR2 YFSETQ. V lost 0 bases, J lost 10 bases, and 2 bases stayed unmatched. This CDR3 comprises 14 residues. CDR3 coding DNA: TGCGCCAGCAGCTTGGATCTAGCGGGGGGGGAGCAGTTCTTC. Translation: CASSLDLAGGEQFF. Filled out from reference TRBV5-1 and TRBJ2-1, the complete variable domain reads KAGVTQTPRYLIKTRGQQVTLSCSPISGHRSVSWYQQTPGQGLQFLFEYFSETQRNKGNFPGRFSGRQFSNSRSEMNVSTLELGDSALYLCASSLDLAGGEQFFGPGTRLTVL.

The chain joins TRBV18 to TRBJ1-3; D may be TRBD1 (5 bases). CDR3 length equals 12 residues. Trimming stripped 0 bases from V and 15 bases from J, with 12 bases between. Per germline, CDR1 KGHSH and CDR2 LQKENI. CDR3 bases: TGTGCCAGCTCACCACCGGGACTCCAACCATATTTT. Its protein product is CASSPPGLQPYF.

This clone came up once. The V gene is TRBV2, the J gene TRBJ2-2; D remains unclear. Germline CDR1 is SNHLY and CDR2 is FYNNEI. The CDR3 is made up of 11 amino acids. The germline V and J ends were trimmed by 3 bases and 6 bases, with 2 bases remaining between them. DNA of the CDR3: TGTGCCAGCAGTGACCCCGGGGAGCTGTTTTTT. It yields the protein CASSDPGELFF.

The chain recombines TRBV25-1 with TRBJ1-1; D perhaps matches TRBD1 (6 bases). The V gene lost 2 bases and the J gene lost 2 bases, with 15 bases spanning the gap. Looked up from germline, CDR1 is MGHDK and CDR2 is SYGVNS. This CDR3 is built from 16 residues. The CDR3 DNA is TGTGCCAGCAGTGAAGAACAGGGTATGGTTAACACTGAAGCTTTCTTT. It is translated as CASSEEQGMVNTEAFF.